A single sample gave rise to the 3 T cell receptor beta chains below, sequenced in a study of a mutant IDH1 vaccine in newly diagnosed glioma. Their target antigens are unknown. Noted time point: week 35, safety follow-up. All doses held 300 ug of mutant IDH1 20-mer peptide, with topical imiquimod. Some clones are missing from TCRdb's copy, which holds only in-frame ones; the method was immunoSEQ multiplex PCR. The data hold tens of thousands of clones, with roughly nine tenths observed a single time. Sequenced here: PBMCs, sampled from a glioma patient whose treatment included an IDH1 peptide vaccine. Receptors were obtained from a man between 40 and 49 years old with glioma.

This sequence joins TRBV5-1 and TRBJ2-3; 7 positions match TRBD2. The CDR3 consists of 15 residues. The junction had 10 bases not matched to a gene; V was cut back by 4 bases and J by 5 bases. Germline V lookup: CDR1 SGHRS, CDR2 YFSETQ. The CDR3 protein is CASSASREPVDTQYF. The CDR3 DNA is TGCGCCAGCAGCGCTTCGCGGGAGCCTGTAGATACGCAGTATTTT.

The chain links TRBV2 to TRBJ2-7; D not certain. The CDR3 has 12 residues. Germline values: CDR1 SNHLY, CDR2 FYNNEI. The ends were cut back, 6 bases at V and 1 base at J, with 7 bases in the middle. CDR3 DNA: TGTGCCAGCAGGGTCACGTCCTACGAGCAGTACTTC. This translates into CASRVTSYEQYF.

This clone was recorded only once. V is TRBV6-6 and J is TRBJ1-5; TRBD1 is a possible D gene (6 bases). Germline V gives CDR1 MNHNY, CDR2 SVGAGI (reference sequence). The germline V and J ends were trimmed by 9 bases and 1 base, with 19 bases remaining between them. The length of the CDR3 is 16 residues. This CDR3 reads CARGSMGGASNQPQHF. In DNA form, the CDR3 reads TGTGCCAGAGGTTCCATGGGGGGGGCGAGCAATCAGCCCCAGCATTTT.